Below, 30 T cell receptor beta chains from the same sample are listed, as sequenced in a study of CD8 T cells in ankylosing spondylitis. Study-level results: A TCR beta motif of 8 or 9 highly homologous variants appeared characteristic of ankylosing spondylitis blood.

TCRdb ran MiXCR on the 5' RACE reads and lists one entry per CDR3 protein. This table has approximately 520,000 distinct CDR3 sequences, about 5.2% appearing once. Antigens of these TCRs are unknown. The sample taken for sequencing was blood, either unsorted or a sorted T cell fraction (not recorded which). The origin of the receptors is a male donor with ankylosing spondylitis.

This clonotype has a count of ten or more. The V and J genes are TRBV20-1 and TRBJ1-5; D gene uncertain. V was cut by 5 bases and J by 5 bases, with 13 bases left in between. Germline V lookup: CDR1 DFQATT, CDR2 SNEGSKA (reference sequence). The CDR3 loop spans 13 amino acids. The CDR3 bases are TGCAGTGCTGTTAGGACTGGGGATCAGCCCCAGCATTTT. It codes for CSAVRTGDQPQHF.

This clonotype has at least ten counts. The rearrangement links TRBV20-1 to TRBJ1-4, with D unclear. Trimming took off 3 bases at V and 15 bases at J, with 17 bases between the two ends. The germline CDR1 and CDR2 sequences are DFQATT and SNEGSKA (reference sequence). This CDR3 spans 12 amino acids. As DNA, the CDR3 is TGCAGTGCTAGTTTTGATTATGGGGTCTTGTTTTTT. Amino acids: CSASFDYGVLFF.

Many counts were recorded for this clonotype. The chain uses TRBV20-1 and TRBJ1-5, with D possibly TRBD1 on 6 matching bases. This CDR3 is built from 16 residues. V was shortened by 5 bases and J by 0 bases, with 17 bases between the two germline ends. Germline-derived CDR1 and CDR2 are DFQATT and SNEGSKA (reference sequence). As DNA, the CDR3 is TGCAGTGCTTCGACAGGAACCCTTTATAGCAATCAGCCCCAGCATTTT. Translation: CSASTGTLYSNQPQHF.

Many counts were recorded for this clonotype. One junction end does not reproduce the germline sequence, and a read error may be involved. The V gene is TRBV20-1, the J gene TRBJ1-6, with D perhaps matching TRBD1 (6 bases). The CDR3 length is 12 residues. The germline CDR1 and CDR2 sequences are DFQATT and SNEGSKA (reference sequence). The CDR3 spells CSPRGANSPLHF. Written as DNA, the CDR3 is TGCAGTCCTAGGGGGGCGAATTCACCCCTCCACTTT.

This clonotype was observed many times. The chain links TRBV6-1 to TRBJ1-2, with TRBD1 matching over 9 bases. V trimming: 6 bases; J trimming: 2 bases; junction bases outside the gene matches: 7. Germline values: CDR1 MNHNS, CDR2 SASEGT. There are 15 residues in the CDR3. CDR3 DNA sequence: TGTGCCAGCAGCCACTGGGACAGGGTAAACTATGGCTACACCTTC. It encodes CASSHWDRVNYGYTF.

This clonotype was seen at least ten times. The chain employs TRBV29-1 and TRBJ2-5; no definite D call. Trimming stripped 5 bases from V and 2 bases from J, with 6 bases between. CDR1 is SQVTM and CDR2 is ANQGSEA in the germline V gene. The CDR3 covers 11 residues. CDR3 nucleotide sequence: TGCAGCGTTATTCCACAAGAGACCCAGTACTTC. This sequence encodes CSVIPQETQYF.

This clonotype occurred many times. J is TRBJ2-1 and V is TRBV20-1; tentatively, D is TRBD2 (6 bases). V was shortened by 3 bases and J by 2 bases, with 8 bases between the two germline ends. Germline CDR1 is DFQATT and CDR2 is SNEGSKA (reference sequence). The CDR3 runs 13 residues. In DNA form, the CDR3 reads TGCAGTGCTAGCGGGAGTCCCTACAATGAGCAGTTCTTC. This sequence encodes CSASGSPYNEQFF.

This clonotype was counted at least ten times. The chain recombines TRBV4-2 with TRBJ2-1; 15 bases align to TRBD2. The CDR3 consists of 15 residues. CDR1 is LGHNA and CDR2 is YNFKEQ in the germline V gene. With 5 bases clipped from V and 5 bases from J, the junction kept 1 base outside the gene matches. CDR3 residues: CASSGTSGRNNEQFF. CDR3 sequence (DNA): TGTGCCAGCAGCGGGACTAGCGGGAGGAACAATGAGCAGTTCTTC.

This clonotype was detected many times. The rearrangement uses TRBV6-6 and TRBJ2-2; D gene ambiguous. Germline V gene sequence: CDR1 MNHNY, CDR2 SVGAGI (reference sequence). The V gene lost 8 bases and the J gene lost 6 bases, with 13 bases spanning the gap. The CDR3 extends over 13 amino acids. The CDR3 protein is CASGNIGSGELFF. The CDR3 DNA follows: TGTGCCAGCGGCAATATCGGGTCCGGGGAGCTGTTTTTT.

The chain has TRBV7-2 and TRBJ2-7; D is unclear. Germline lookup yields CDR1 SGHTA and CDR2 FQGNSA. With 5 bases removed from V and 2 bases from J, the gap between germline ends came to 16 bases. The CDR3 has 15 residues. CDR3 residues: CASSQGRAITYEQYF. DNA for the CDR3: TGTGCCAGCAGCCAAGGCCGGGCAATAACCTACGAGCAGTACTTC.

The rearrangement joins TRBV4-3 to TRBJ1-3; D unresolved. V gave up 0 bases and J gave up 3 bases, with 9 bases separating them. The CDR3 consists of 15 residues. Germline V CDR1 and CDR2: LGHNA, YSLEER. The DNA for the CDR3 is TGCGCCAGCAGCCAAGATCGTATACATGGAAACACCATATATTTT. Translation: CASSQDRIHGNTIYF.

This clonotype showed up many times. This chain connects TRBV15 to TRBJ1-6; D gene unclear. CDR1 is LNHNV and CDR2 is YYDKDF in the germline V gene (reference sequence). Between the trimmed V and J ends, which lost 0 bases and 6 bases, there was a span of 12 bases. The CDR3 runs to 16 residues. The DNA of the CDR3 is TGTGCCACCAGCAGAGATGGTCCAGGCCTTAATTCACCCCTCCACTTT. Its protein product is CATSRDGPGLNSPLHF.

CDR3 in amino acids: CASSERVDEQFF. DNA of the CDR3: TGTGCCAGCAGTGAAAGGGTGGATGAGCAGTTCTTC. This sequence joins TRBV2 and TRBJ2-1; D is unresolved. Germline CDR1 SNHLY, CDR2 FYNNEI. Trimming removed 2 bases from V and 8 bases from J, with 7 bases in between. The CDR3 has 12 residues.

This sequence joins TRBV20-1 and TRBJ2-7; possibly TRBD2 for D (6 bases). Germline lookup yields CDR1 DFQATT and CDR2 SNEGSKA (reference sequence). The CDR3 spans 14 residues. Trimming took 7 bases from V and 5 from J, leaving 21 bases between them. CDR3 region: CSVPVVRGSHEQYF. Written as DNA, the CDR3 is TGCAGTGTCCCCGTAGTCCGGGGGAGCCACGAGCAGTACTTC.

This clonotype was found many times. The chain uses TRBV12-3 or TRBV12-4 and TRBJ1-6; no clear D. Deletions cut 2 bases from V and 0 bases from J, with 5 bases between. The length of the CDR3 is 15 residues. CDR3 in DNA: TGTGCCAGCAGTTTATGGCTCTCCTATAATTCACCCCTCCACTTT. This translates into CASSLWLSYNSPLHF.

This clonotype was recorded at least ten times. The chain carries TRBV6-5 and TRBJ2-7; 8 positions match TRBD2. Germline V gene sequence: CDR1 MNHEY, CDR2 SVGAGI. This CDR3 region has 15 residues. V lost 3 bases, J lost 0 bases, and 4 bases stayed unmatched. The CDR3 protein is CASSYGSGSSYEQYF. DNA of the CDR3: TGTGCCAGCAGTTATGGAAGCGGGAGCTCCTACGAGCAGTACTTC.

This clonotype was found many times. The chain links TRBV6-2 or TRBV6-3 to TRBJ1-1; D call uncertain. The CDR3 sequence is 14 residues long. Germline CDR1 reads MNHEY; CDR2 reads SVGEGT. V was shortened by 8 bases and J by 1 base, with 14 bases between the two germline ends. In nucleotides, the CDR3 is TGTGCCAGCTTTACCATCGGGCGGAACACTGAAGCTTTCTTT. The encoded protein is CASFTIGRNTEAFF.

This clonotype was seen many times. J is TRBJ2-7 and V is TRBV9; TRBD1 matches at 7 bases. Germline V gives CDR1 SGDLS, CDR2 YYNGEE. V was clipped by 4 bases and J by 0 bases; unmatched bases: 7. There are 15 residues in the CDR3. The CDR3 sequence is CASSPGQSSSYEQYF. For the CDR3, the DNA is TGTGCCAGCAGCCCGGGACAGTCTAGCTCCTACGAGCAGTACTTC.

This clonotype was recorded many times. The chain carries TRBV12-3 or TRBV12-4 and TRBJ2-6; D is ambiguous. CDR3 length: 14 amino acids. Trimming stripped 8 bases from V and 0 bases from J, with 8 bases between. The CDR3 DNA sequence: TGTGCCAGCGCCGTGGTCTCTGGGGCCAACGTCCTGACTTTC. Its translation is CASAVVSGANVLTF.

This clonotype was counted many times. The chain couples TRBV11-2 to TRBJ2-7; 9 nucleotides match TRBD1. J was trimmed by 3 bases and V by 5 bases; bases with no gene match: 20. The CDR3 has 19 amino acids. The V gene's germline CDR1 is SGHAT and CDR2 FQNNGV. The CDR3 DNA is TGTGCCAGCAGCCCTCCAACAGGGGGCAAGGCCTTCTCCCTCTACGAGCAGTACTTC. It is translated as CASSPPTGGKAFSLYEQYF.

This clonotype was counted at least ten times. CDR3 protein: CASSPPGGDWGYTF. The CDR3 coding sequence is TGTGCCAGCTCACCACCCGGGGGCGATTGGGGCTACACCTTC. The genes are TRBV18 and TRBJ1-2; possible D gene TRBD1, 6 bases. The V gene lost 0 bases and the J gene lost 8 bases, with 13 bases spanning the gap. Per the germline V gene, CDR1 is KGHSH and CDR2 is LQKENI. This CDR3 is 14 amino acids long. Using reference TRBV18 and TRBJ1-2 for the parts outside the CDR3, the full variable domain is NAGVMQNPRHLVRRRGQEARLRCSPMKGHSHVYWYRQLPEEGLKFMVYLQKENIIDESGMPKERFSAEFPKEGPSILRIQQVVRGDSAAYFCASSPPGGDWGYTFGSGTRLTVV.

This clonotype occurred many times. The chain has TRBV7-3 and TRBJ1-1; maybe TRBD1 (6 bases). The V and J ends lost 3 bases and 5 bases respectively, with 13 bases between them. The CDR3 loop spans 14 amino acids. Per germline, CDR1 SGHTA and CDR2 FQGTGA. CDR3 amino acids: CASSFDRSFTEAFF. CDR3 sequence (DNA): TGTGCCAGCAGCTTCGACAGGTCGTTTACTGAAGCTTTCTTT.

In this sample, this clonotype turned up many times. This chain joins TRBV25-1 and TRBJ2-1, with D possibly called TRBD1 or TRBD2 (5 bases each). The CDR3 sequence is 13 residues long. CDR1 and CDR2 from the germline V gene are MGHDK and SYGVNS. Trimming cost V 3 bases and J 12 bases, with 15 bases left between them. CDR3 coding DNA: TGTGCCAGCAGTGACTGGACGAGGGGCCTGCAGTTCTTC. This gives the protein CASSDWTRGLQFF.

The chain links TRBV28 to TRBJ2-7; 10 nucleotides line up with TRBD2. Unmatched junction bases numbered 10, after V lost 8 bases and J lost 3 bases. The length of the CDR3 is 15 residues. Germline V gene data show CDR1 as MDHEN and CDR2 as SYDVKM. This CDR3 reads CASVLAGEAVYEQYF. As DNA, the CDR3 is TGTGCCAGCGTCCTAGCGGGAGAAGCTGTCTACGAGCAGTACTTC.

This clonotype was picked up many times. The gene calls are TRBV25-1 and TRBJ2-3; no clear D. Trimming stripped 2 bases from V and 9 bases from J, with 12 bases between. The CDR3 is 13 amino acids. Germline V gives CDR1 MGHDK, CDR2 SYGVNS. CDR3 sequence reads: CASSEGPRRTQYF. DNA for the CDR3: TGTGCCAGCAGTGAAGGACCCCGTAGAACGCAGTATTTT.

The chain links TRBV6-1 to TRBJ2-7; D unresolved. Germline V gene data show CDR1 as MNHNS and CDR2 as SASEGT. V lost 4 bases, J lost 3 bases, and 10 bases lay in between. The CDR3 is made up of 13 amino acids. The CDR3 is CASSVSQNYEQYF. CDR3 DNA sequence: TGTGCCAGCAGTGTTAGCCAGAACTACGAGCAGTACTTC.

This clonotype was detected many times. The chain recombines TRBV7-6 with TRBJ2-7; a possible D gene is TRBD2 (5 bases). The CDR3 has 15 amino acids. V was clipped by 2 bases and J by 0 bases, with 11 bases between them. Germline lookup yields CDR1 SGHVS and CDR2 FNYEAQ. In nucleotides, the CDR3 is TGTGCCAGCAGCTTAACCGGGGATAGCTCCTACGAGCAGTACTTC. Translating it yields CASSLTGDSSYEQYF.

This clonotype was counted many times. V and J are TRBV20-1 and TRBJ2-7; D is unclear. Germline loops: CDR1 DFQATT, CDR2 SNEGSKA (reference sequence). CDR3 length: 12 residues. The V end lost 1 base, the J end lost 0 bases, and 4 bases lay between the germline ends. Here the CDR3 DNA reads TGCAGTGCTAGAGCCAGCTCCTACGAGCAGTACTTC. It translates to CSARASSYEQYF.

This clonotype was recorded at least ten times. The rearrangement uses TRBV6-1 and TRBJ1-5; D not certain. V was shortened by 3 bases and J by 8 bases, with 8 bases between the two germline ends. The CDR3 is 12 residues long. Germline V gene lookup returns CDR1 MNHNS and CDR2 SASEGT. In nucleotides, the CDR3 is TGTGCCAGCAGTGAGGAGAGAAAGCCCCAGCATTTT. This translates into CASSEERKPQHF.

This clonotype was counted at least ten times. The genes are TRBV20-1 and TRBJ1-3; D not certain. The CDR3 covers 12 residues. Germline lookup yields CDR1 DFQATT and CDR2 SNEGSKA (reference sequence). Trimming removed 3 bases at V and 8 bases at J, with 11 bases between. CDR3 bases: TGCAGTGCTAGGGTGGGGAGGGACACCATATATTTT. It translates to CSARVGRDTIYF.